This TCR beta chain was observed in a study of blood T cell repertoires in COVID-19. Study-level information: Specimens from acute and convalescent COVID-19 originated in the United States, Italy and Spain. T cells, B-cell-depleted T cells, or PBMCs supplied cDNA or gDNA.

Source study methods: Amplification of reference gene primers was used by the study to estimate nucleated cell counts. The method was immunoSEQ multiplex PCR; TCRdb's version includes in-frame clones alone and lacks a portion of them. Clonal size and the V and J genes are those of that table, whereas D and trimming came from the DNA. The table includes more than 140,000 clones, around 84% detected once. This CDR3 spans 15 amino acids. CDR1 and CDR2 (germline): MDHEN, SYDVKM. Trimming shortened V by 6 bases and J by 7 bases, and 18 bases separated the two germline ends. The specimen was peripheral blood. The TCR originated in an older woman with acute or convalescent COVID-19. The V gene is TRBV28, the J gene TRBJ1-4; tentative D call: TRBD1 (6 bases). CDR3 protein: CASSPDRLWGEKLFF. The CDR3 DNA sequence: TGTGCCAGCAGCCCCGACAGGCTATGGGGTGAAAAACTGTTTTTT.